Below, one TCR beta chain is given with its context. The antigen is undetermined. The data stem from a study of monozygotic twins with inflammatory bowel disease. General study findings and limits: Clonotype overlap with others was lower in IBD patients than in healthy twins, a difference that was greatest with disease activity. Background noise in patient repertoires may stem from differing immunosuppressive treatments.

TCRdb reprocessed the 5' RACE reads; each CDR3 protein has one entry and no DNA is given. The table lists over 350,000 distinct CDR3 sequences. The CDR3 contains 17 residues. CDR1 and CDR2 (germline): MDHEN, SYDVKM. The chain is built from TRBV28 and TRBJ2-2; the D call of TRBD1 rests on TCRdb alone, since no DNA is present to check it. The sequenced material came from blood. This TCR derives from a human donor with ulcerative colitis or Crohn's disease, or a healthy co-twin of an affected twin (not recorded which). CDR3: CASSSLGGVDNTGELFF.